Sequencing of this TCR beta chain was carried out in a study of PD-L1 blockade in urothelial cancer. As for the study in general: Atezolizumab was started by patients in about 2014 at 1,200 mg intravenously every 3 weeks. Between 0 and 3 chemotherapy regimens preceded treatment for each patient.

Study-wide findings and caveats: Pretreatment blood TCR clonality under the median forecast improved survival.

Remarks on this clone: Its antigen is not known.

V was cut by 2 bases and J by 7 bases, with 6 bases left in between. CDR1 is SEHNR and CDR2 is FQNEAQ in the germline V gene (reference sequence). The CDR3 length is 12 residues. The method was immunoSEQ multiplex PCR; TCRdb's version includes in-frame clones alone and lacks a portion of them. The data hold about 88,000 clones, with around nine tenths observed a single time. The source is a man between 60 and 75 years old with urothelial cancer. This chain links TRBV7-9 with TRBJ1-5; D gene unclear. The specimen comprised PBMCs, sampled around atezolizumab (anti-PD-L1) treatment. The CDR3 DNA follows: TGTGCCAGCAGCTTATGGGAGCAGCCCCAGCATTTT. This gives the protein CASSLWEQPQHF.